The clone carrying this TCR beta chain was counted a few times. The antigen remains undetermined. This sample is part of a study of post-analysis software for immune sequencing data. Findings and limits, study-wide: In patients, about five TRBV segments were more frequent than in controls, with TRBV5-6, TRBV5-1 and TRBV20-1 among them. Clustering by F measure revealed strong co-clustering among samples prepared together in one batch. Significantly lower normalized Chao1 diversity was seen in multiple sclerosis patients than in controls.

Trimming stripped 3 bases from V and 0 bases from J, with 8 bases between. Looked up from germline, CDR1 is SQVTM and CDR2 is ANQGSEA. CDR3 length equals 14 residues. Prepared TCR beta cDNA libraries contained unique molecular identifiers. MiXCR was run by TCRdb on the PCR reads, yielding one entry per CDR3 protein. The sample shows hundreds of thousands of distinct CDR3 sequences, 40% to 50% of them seen only once. The J gene is TRBJ2-2, the V gene TRBV29-1, with D perhaps TRBD1 (6 bases). This sequence was found in a girl aged 5-17 years with multiple sclerosis. The sequencing input was blood. The CDR3: CSVDSGANTGELFF. The CDR3 DNA sequence: TGCAGCGTTGACTCAGGGGCGAACACCGGGGAGCTGTTTTTT.